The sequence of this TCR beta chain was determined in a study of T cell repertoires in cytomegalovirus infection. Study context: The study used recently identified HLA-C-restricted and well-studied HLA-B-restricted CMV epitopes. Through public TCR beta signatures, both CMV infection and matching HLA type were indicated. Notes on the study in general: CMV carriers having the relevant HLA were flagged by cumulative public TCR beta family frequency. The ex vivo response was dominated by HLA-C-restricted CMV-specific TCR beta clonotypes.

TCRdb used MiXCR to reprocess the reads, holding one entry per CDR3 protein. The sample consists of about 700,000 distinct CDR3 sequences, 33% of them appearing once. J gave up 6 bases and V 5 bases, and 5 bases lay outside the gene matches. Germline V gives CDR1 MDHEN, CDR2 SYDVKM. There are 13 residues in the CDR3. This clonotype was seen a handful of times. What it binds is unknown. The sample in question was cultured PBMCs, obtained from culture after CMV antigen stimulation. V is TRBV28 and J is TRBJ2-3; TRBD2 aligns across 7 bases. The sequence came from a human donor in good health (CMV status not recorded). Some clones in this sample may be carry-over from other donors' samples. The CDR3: CASSLAAGDTQYF. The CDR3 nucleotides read TGTGCCAGCAGTCTAGCGGCCGGGGATACGCAGTATTTT.